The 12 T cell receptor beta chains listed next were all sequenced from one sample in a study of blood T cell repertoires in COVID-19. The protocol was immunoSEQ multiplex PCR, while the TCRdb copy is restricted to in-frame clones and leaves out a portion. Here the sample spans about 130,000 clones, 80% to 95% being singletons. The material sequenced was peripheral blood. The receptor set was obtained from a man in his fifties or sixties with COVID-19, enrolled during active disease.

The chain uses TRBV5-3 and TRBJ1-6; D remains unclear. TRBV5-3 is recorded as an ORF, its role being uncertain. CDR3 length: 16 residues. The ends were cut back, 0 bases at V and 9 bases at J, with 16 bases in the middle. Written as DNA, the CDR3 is TGTGCCAGAAGCTTGGCTACGACATTCCTCAGTTCACCCCTCCACTTT. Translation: CARSLATTFLSSPLHF.

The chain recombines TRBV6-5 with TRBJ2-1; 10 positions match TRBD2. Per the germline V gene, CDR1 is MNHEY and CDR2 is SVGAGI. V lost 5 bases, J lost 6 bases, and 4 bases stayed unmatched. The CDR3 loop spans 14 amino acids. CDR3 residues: CASSRGLAANEQFF. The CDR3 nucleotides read TGTGCCAGCAGTCGAGGACTAGCGGCCAATGAGCAGTTCTTC.

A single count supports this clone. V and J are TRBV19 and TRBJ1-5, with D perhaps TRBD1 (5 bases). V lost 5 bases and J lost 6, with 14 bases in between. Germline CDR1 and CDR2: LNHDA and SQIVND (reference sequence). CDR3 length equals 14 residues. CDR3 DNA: TGTGCCAGTAGTTCCCAGGGTGGGCGTCAGCCCCAGCATTTT. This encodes CASSSQGGRQPQHF.

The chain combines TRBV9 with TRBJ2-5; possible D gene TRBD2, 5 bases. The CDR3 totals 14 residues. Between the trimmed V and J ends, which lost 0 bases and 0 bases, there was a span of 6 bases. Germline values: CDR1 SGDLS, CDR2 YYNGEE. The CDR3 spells CASSVGGYQETQYF. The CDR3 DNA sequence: TGTGCCAGCAGCGTAGGAGGGTACCAAGAGACCCAGTACTTC.

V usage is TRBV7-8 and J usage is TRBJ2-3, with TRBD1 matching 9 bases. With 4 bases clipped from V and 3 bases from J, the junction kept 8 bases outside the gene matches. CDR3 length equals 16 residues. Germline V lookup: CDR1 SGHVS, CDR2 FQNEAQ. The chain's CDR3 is CASSSRTGAPTDTQYF. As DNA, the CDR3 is TGTGCCAGCAGCTCCCGGACAGGGGCCCCTACAGATACGCAGTATTTT.

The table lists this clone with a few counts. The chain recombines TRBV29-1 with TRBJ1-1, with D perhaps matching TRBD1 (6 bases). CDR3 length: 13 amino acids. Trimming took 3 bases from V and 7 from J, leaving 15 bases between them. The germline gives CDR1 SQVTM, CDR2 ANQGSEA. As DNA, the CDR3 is TGCAGCGTTGAGGGGGGGGCGGAGAATGAAGCTTTCTTT. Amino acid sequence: CSVEGGAENEAFF.

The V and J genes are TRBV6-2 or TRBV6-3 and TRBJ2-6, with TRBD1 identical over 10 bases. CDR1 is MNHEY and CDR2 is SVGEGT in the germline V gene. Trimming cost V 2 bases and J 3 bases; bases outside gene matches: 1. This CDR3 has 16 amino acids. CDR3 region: CASSYGTGVGANVLTF. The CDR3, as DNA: TGTGCCAGCAGTTACGGGACAGGGGTTGGGGCCAACGTCCTGACTTTC.

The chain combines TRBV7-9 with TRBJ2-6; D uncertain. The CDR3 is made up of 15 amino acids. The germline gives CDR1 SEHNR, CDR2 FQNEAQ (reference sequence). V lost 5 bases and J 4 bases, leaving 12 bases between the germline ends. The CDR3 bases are TGTGCCAGCAGCCGCACAGTGGCCGGGGCCAACGTCCTGACTTTC. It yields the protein CASSRTVAGANVLTF.

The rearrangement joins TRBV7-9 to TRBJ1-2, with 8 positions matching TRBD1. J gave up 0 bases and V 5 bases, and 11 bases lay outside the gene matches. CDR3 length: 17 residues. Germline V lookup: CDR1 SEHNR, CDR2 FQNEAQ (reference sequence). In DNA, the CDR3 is TGTGCCAGCAGCCCAGGGACAGGAATCCTACCTAACTATGGCTACACCTTC. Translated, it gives CASSPGTGILPNYGYTF.

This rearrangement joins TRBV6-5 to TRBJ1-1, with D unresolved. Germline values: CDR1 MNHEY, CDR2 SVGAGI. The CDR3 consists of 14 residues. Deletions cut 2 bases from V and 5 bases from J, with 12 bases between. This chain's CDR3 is CASSYEAAWTEAFF. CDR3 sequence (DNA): TGTGCCAGCAGTTACGAGGCAGCATGGACTGAAGCTTTCTTT.

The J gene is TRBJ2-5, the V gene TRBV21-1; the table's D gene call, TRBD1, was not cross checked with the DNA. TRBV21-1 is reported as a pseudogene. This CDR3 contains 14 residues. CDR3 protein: CASSKADRVETQYF. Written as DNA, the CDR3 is TGTGCCAGCAGCAAAGCCGACAGGGTAGAGACCCAGTACTTC.

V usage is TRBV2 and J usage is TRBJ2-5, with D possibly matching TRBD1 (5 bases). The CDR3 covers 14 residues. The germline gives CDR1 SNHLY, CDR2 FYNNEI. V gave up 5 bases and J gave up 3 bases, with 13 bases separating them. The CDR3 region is CASSSLGLEETQYF. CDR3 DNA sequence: TGTGCCAGCAGTTCCCTGGGGCTGGAAGAGACCCAGTACTTC.